This T cell receptor (beta chain) is from a study of beta chain features in type 1 diabetes. Since all of the isolated RNA was reverse transcribed, expressed TCRB transcripts were what got sequenced. Repertoires were generated with immunoSEQ multiplex PCR, while TCRdb's copy carries only in-frame clones and drops some. The sample lists 450,000 to 600,000 clones; roughly 30% were seen once. Germline CDR1 reads MNHEY; CDR2 reads SVGAGI. Trimming took 5 bases from V and 3 from J; bases not matched to a gene: 3. The CDR3 spans 15 residues. The receptor was derived from a man between 18 and 29 years old in good health. The specimen was naive CD4+ T cells from blood. The rearrangement links TRBV6-5 to TRBJ2-1; the match to TRBD2 covers 11 bases. This chain's CDR3 is CASSATSGGYNEQFF. CDR3 in DNA: TGTGCCAGCAGTGCCACTAGCGGGGGCTACAATGAGCAGTTCTTC.